This T cell receptor beta chain was captured by sequencing in a study of Graves' ophthalmopathy and Graves' hyperthyroidism. The germline V gene encodes CDR1 LNHDA and CDR2 SQIVND (reference sequence). CDR3 length equals 16 residues. Trimming took off 6 bases at V and 2 bases at J, with 19 bases between the two ends. Using RNA transcripts, the TCR beta CDR3 regions were amplified. RT-PCR was first run with HTBI primers, then multiplex PCR in a second round. TCRdb redid the calling of the multiplex PCR reads with MiXCR, one entry per CDR3 protein. Among about 740,000 distinct CDR3 sequences, roughly 41% were seen once, and the ten largest hold approximately 43%.

The sequence was collected from an adult man with Graves' ophthalmopathy. The sample consisted of peripheral blood. This chain links TRBV19 with TRBJ1-1; D unclear. This CDR3 reads CASSVRGVAINTEAFF. CDR3 sequence (DNA): TGTGCCAGTAGCGTACGAGGTGTGGCGATTAACACTGAAGCTTTCTTT.